Presented here are 28 T cell receptor beta chains from one specimen sequenced in a study of shared clonotypes between healthy human individuals (dated by TCRdb to the early 2020s). The library was prepared using the immunoSEQ multiplex PCR assay. TCRdb carries this immuneACCESS record with in-frame sequences only. Its versions omit some clonotypes, under half of them owing to an unresolved V gene in the studies checked, with the rest unexplained. The sample table shows about 2 million clones, and 90% to 95% are seen once. The ten largest clonotypes hold 0.1% to 0.15% of the sample. Sequencing was performed on naive CD4+ T cells sorted from blood. According to the study, the label for this sample's cell subset or site signals: CD45RA+ positively selected. The receptors stem from a man between 18 and 29 years old in good health.

The chain joins TRBV9 to TRBJ1-2; D remains ambiguous. Germline CDR1 SGDLS, CDR2 YYNGEE. The CDR3 covers 16 residues. V lost 0 bases and J lost 4, with 16 bases in between. The chain's CDR3 is CASSVAMGGGSYGYTF. CDR3 DNA sequence: TGTGCCAGCAGCGTAGCTATGGGAGGTGGGAGCTATGGCTACACCTTC.

About this clone itself: Compared with germline, one end of the junction differs, possibly owing to a read error. The V call is TRBV7-7, the J call TRBJ1-3; 7 bases align to TRBD1. The CDR3 has 13 residues. CDR1 and CDR2 (germline): SSHAT, FNYEAQ (reference sequence). The CDR3 region is CASTPDRGNTIYF. CDR3 sequence (DNA): TGTGCTAGCACCCCGGACAGGGGAAACACCATATATTTT.

The rearrangement links TRBV30 to TRBJ1-2; D is uncertain. V lost 2 bases to trimming and J lost 7 bases, with 8 bases between them. This CDR3 has 11 amino acids. The germline CDR1 and CDR2 sequences are GTSNPN and SVGIG (reference sequence). DNA for the CDR3: TGTGCCTGGAGTTCAAAGATTGGCTACACCTTC. It yields the protein CAWSSKIGYTF.

Concerning this clone itself: This specimen includes other DNA sequences encoding the same CDR3. This chain uses TRBV7-2 with TRBJ2-4; the D is unclear. The CDR3 spans 13 residues. V lost 4 bases and J 1 base, leaving 5 bases between the germline ends. CDR1 and CDR2 (germline): SGHTA, FQGNSA. The chain's CDR3 is CASSSLAKNIQYF. The CDR3 nucleotides are TGTGCCAGCAGCTCCCTCGCCAAAAACATTCAGTACTTC.

This sequence joins TRBV30 and TRBJ2-1; D possibly corresponds to TRBD2 (7 bases). Germline CDR1 is GTSNPN and CDR2 is SVGIG (reference sequence). V was clipped by 2 bases and J by 8 bases, with 13 bases between them. CDR3 length: 13 amino acids. CDR3 residues: CAWSFPGGYEQFF. The CDR3 DNA reads as TGTGCCTGGAGTTTCCCGGGGGGCTATGAGCAGTTCTTC.

This chain connects TRBV27 to TRBJ2-3; unclear D gene. Germline V gene lookup returns CDR1 MNHEY and CDR2 SMNVEV (reference sequence). CDR3 length equals 13 residues. With 0 bases removed from V and 10 bases from J, the gap between germline ends came to 11 bases. The CDR3 DNA reads as TGTGCCAGCAGTTTATCGCTACTCAACCCGCAGTATTTT. Translated: CASSLSLLNPQYF.

The table lists this clone with a count of one. The chain carries TRBV15 and TRBJ1-5; D gene uncertain. V lost 1 base, J lost 9 bases, and 16 bases lay in between. The CDR3 consists of 15 residues. CDR1 and CDR2 from the germline V gene are LNHNV and YYDKDF (reference sequence). The CDR3 bases are TGTGCCACCAGCAGAGGCCGGGCTTCTACGTTGCCCCAGCATTTT. Amino acid sequence: CATSRGRASTLPQHF.

This clone was observed a single time. V gene TRBV7-2 combines with J gene TRBJ2-7; 9 bases agree with TRBD2. Trimming took 5 bases from V and 1 from J; bases not matched to a gene: 9. The germline gives CDR1 SGHTA, CDR2 FQGNSA. The length of the CDR3 is 16 residues. The CDR3 DNA follows: TGTGCCAGCAGCAGGATGCCGGGACTAGCATCCTACGAGCAGTACTTC. Protein: CASSRMPGLASYEQYF. Filled out from reference TRBV7-2 and TRBJ2-7, the complete variable domain reads GAGVSQSPSNKVTEKGKDVELRCDPISGHTALYWYRQSLGQGLEFLIYFQGNSAPDKSGLPSDRFSAERTGGSVSTLTIQRTQQEDSAVYLCASSRMPGLASYEQYFGPGTRLTVT.

In nucleotides, the CDR3 is TGTGCCAGCAGCTCCTATAAGGGGGGACAGGGGACAGATACGCAGTATTTT. Translated: CASSSYKGGQGTDTQYF. The chain uses TRBV9 and TRBJ2-3; TRBD1 matches 10 bases. The trim removed 4 bases at V and 3 bases at J, leaving 11 bases unmatched. The CDR3 is 17 amino acids. Germline lookup yields CDR1 SGDLS and CDR2 YYNGEE.

A note on this clone: The junction shows a germline mismatch at one end, possibly a read error. Distinct nucleotide sequences in the sample also encode this CDR3. CDR3 bases: TGTGCCAGCAGCCTAACAGGAAACACTGAAGCTTTCTTT. Translated: CASSLTGNTEAFF. The chain links TRBV7-3 to TRBJ1-1; D possibly corresponds to TRBD1 (5 bases). Germline-derived CDR1 and CDR2 are SGHTA and FQGTGA. The CDR3 spans 13 residues.

The genes are TRBV5-1 and TRBJ2-1; D uncertain. Germline V gene lookup returns CDR1 SGHRS and CDR2 YFSETQ. V gave up 0 bases and J gave up 2 bases, with 12 bases separating them. The CDR3 spans 16 residues. The CDR3, as DNA: TGCGCCAGCAGCTTGGGTCCCACTCGGACCTACAATGAGCAGTTCTTC. Protein: CASSLGPTRTYNEQFF.

The chain combines TRBV5-1 with TRBJ2-7, with TRBD2 identical over 8 bases. The V segment lost 0 bases and the J segment 6 bases; nucleotides outside the gene matches: 5. From germline, CDR1 is SGHRS and CDR2 YFSETQ. This CDR3 region has 14 residues. The CDR3 is CASSLAGRAGEQYF. CDR3 DNA sequence: TGCGCCAGCAGCTTGGCCGGGAGGGCGGGCGAGCAGTACTTC. Full variable domain (missing parts from reference TRBV5-1 and TRBJ2-7): KAGVTQTPRYLIKTRGQQVTLSCSPISGHRSVSWYQQTPGQGLQFLFEYFSETQRNKGNFPGRFSGRQFSNSRSEMNVSTLELGDSALYLCASSLAGRAGEQYFGPGTRLTVT.

J is TRBJ2-7 and V is TRBV18; 10 nucleotides match TRBD2. Trimming cost V 4 bases and J 2 bases; bases outside gene matches: 11. Germline V gives CDR1 KGHSH, CDR2 LQKENI. The CDR3 is made up of 17 amino acids. CDR3: CASSLLAGASRTYEQYF. The CDR3 DNA reads TGTGCCAGCTCACTGCTAGCGGGGGCCTCGCGGACCTACGAGCAGTACTTC.

The chain joins TRBV7-2 to TRBJ2-5; 8 bases line up with TRBD1. Unmatched junction bases numbered 5, after V lost 5 bases and J lost 0 bases. The CDR3 extends over 15 amino acids. The germline V gene has CDR1 SGHTA and CDR2 FQGNSA. CDR3 amino acids: CASSAGTGHQETQYF. The CDR3 coding sequence is TGTGCCAGCAGCGCCGGGACAGGCCACCAAGAGACCCAGTACTTC.

The chain joins TRBV5-1 to TRBJ2-1; TRBD2 agrees at 14 bases. The V segment lost 3 bases and the J segment 7 bases; nucleotides outside the gene matches: 6. Germline V gene lookup returns CDR1 SGHRS and CDR2 YFSETQ. This CDR3 spans 16 amino acids. The CDR3: CASSYGTSGRGNEQFF. As DNA, the CDR3 is TGCGCCAGCAGCTACGGGACTAGCGGGAGAGGGAATGAGCAGTTCTTC.

This chain joins TRBV6-5 and TRBJ1-2; D is undetermined. CDR1 is MNHEY, CDR2 SVGAGI, per germline. The CDR3 is 15 residues long. The V end was cut by 7 bases, the J end by 4 bases, with 19 bases between. CDR3 nucleotides: TGTGCCAGCAATTCTCCCGGGAGCACTGGCTATGGCTACACCTTC. Translating gives CASNSPGSTGYGYTF.

As to this clone: The sample holds other DNA sequences that translate to the same CDR3. This rearrangement joins TRBV5-6 to TRBJ2-5, with 7 bases that match TRBD1. The CDR3 has 15 amino acids. Germline loops: CDR1 SGHDT, CDR2 YYEEEE. V trimming: 1 base; J trimming: 2 bases; junction bases outside the gene matches: 5. As DNA, the CDR3 is TGTGCCAGCAGCTTGAGGACAGGAACTCAAGAGACCCAGTACTTC. Amino acid sequence: CASSLRTGTQETQYF.

The chain joins TRBV10-3 to TRBJ2-5; D is ambiguous. This CDR3 is 13 amino acids long. Germline lookup yields CDR1 ENHRY and CDR2 SYGVKD. V was pared by 4 bases and J by 5 bases, with 11 bases between. This CDR3 is CAISVSLAETQYF. The CDR3 region has the DNA TGTGCCATCAGTGTTAGTCTTGCGGAGACCCAGTACTTC.

The chain combines TRBV18 with TRBJ2-7; 9 positions agree with TRBD1. The V and J ends lost 2 bases and 3 bases, in that order; junction bases with no gene match: 11. The CDR3 length is 17 residues. CDR1 and CDR2 (germline): KGHSH, LQKENI. The CDR3 spells CASSPGIRGTGNYEQYF. The CDR3 nucleotides are TGTGCCAGCTCACCAGGGATCCGTGGGACAGGGAACTACGAGCAGTACTTC.

A remark on this clone: Other DNA sequences in the sample encode the same CDR3. This chain connects TRBV18 to TRBJ2-3; D is perhaps TRBD1 or TRBD2 (5 bases each). From germline, CDR1 is KGHSH and CDR2 LQKENI. The V gene lost 2 bases and the J gene lost 3 bases, with 9 bases spanning the gap. The CDR3 is 14 amino acids. The CDR3 nucleotides are TGTGCCAGCTCACCATTGGGGGAGACAGATACGCAGTATTTT. Translating gives CASSPLGETDTQYF.

In its sample, this clone was seen a few times. The rearrangement links TRBV25-1 to TRBJ1-4; D not resolved. The CDR3 has 13 amino acids. Trimming shortened V by 7 bases and J by 0 bases, and 6 bases separated the two germline ends. Looked up from germline, CDR1 is MGHDK and CDR2 is SYGVNS. This chain's CDR3 is CASTGTTNEKLFF. The CDR3 DNA sequence: TGTGCCAGCACGGGTACAACTAATGAAAAACTGTTTTTT.

The genes are TRBV2 and TRBJ2-6; 8 nucleotides align to TRBD1. Unmatched junction bases numbered 11, after V lost 3 bases and J lost 1 base. CDR3 length equals 19 residues. Germline V CDR1 and CDR2: SNHLY, FYNNEI. The CDR3 bases are TGTGCCAGCAGTGACCCCTACCGGGACAGGCGTTCTGGGGCCAACGTCCTGACTTTC. Translating it yields CASSDPYRDRRSGANVLTF.

The chain recombines TRBV25-1 with TRBJ2-7; tentative D call: TRBD1 (6 bases). The germline CDR1 and CDR2 sequences are MGHDK and SYGVNS. The CDR3 is 14 residues long. The ends were cut back, 4 bases at V and 6 bases at J, with 16 bases in the middle. The DNA for the CDR3 is TGTGCCAGCAGTGCTTACAGGGAATTGGGCGAGCAGTACTTC. Translation gives CASSAYRELGEQYF.

As for this clone: This may come from a read error, since a much larger clone is one base off. V gene TRBV27 combines with J gene TRBJ1-6; D perhaps matches TRBD1 (5 bases). The CDR3 has 15 residues. V was trimmed by 1 base and J by 9 bases, leaving 13 bases between them. The germline CDR1 and CDR2 sequences are MNHEY and SMNVEV (reference sequence). The chain's CDR3 is CASSLLGRGTSPLHF. For the CDR3, the DNA is TGTGCCAGCAGTTTATTGGGACGGGGAACTTCACCCCTCCACTTT.

The V call is TRBV5-4, the J call TRBJ2-5; possible D gene TRBD2, 5 bases. The V and J ends lost 2 bases and 4 bases respectively, with 9 bases between them. The CDR3 is made up of 13 amino acids. Germline-derived CDR1 and CDR2 are SGHNT and YYREEE (reference sequence). The CDR3 reads CASSFDYRETQYF. The DNA of the CDR3 is TGTGCCAGCAGCTTTGACTACCGAGAGACCCAGTACTTC.

The chain uses TRBV7-2 and TRBJ2-7; D is undetermined. The germline gives CDR1 SGHTA, CDR2 FQGNSA. The CDR3 covers 13 residues. The V gene lost 1 base and the J gene lost 7 bases, with 11 bases spanning the gap. The CDR3 protein is CASSLVIVGEQYF. As DNA, the CDR3 is TGTGCCAGCAGCTTAGTAATAGTAGGGGAGCAGTACTTC.

The rearrangement links TRBV6-6 to TRBJ1-6; TRBD1 might be the D (6 bases). The V gene lost 7 bases and the J gene lost 8 bases, with 15 bases spanning the gap. Germline V gene data show CDR1 as MNHNY and CDR2 as SVGAGI (reference sequence). The CDR3 spans 14 residues. The CDR3 sequence is CASTKAGGDSPLHF. The CDR3 coding sequence is TGTGCCAGCACCAAGGCGGGGGGCGATTCACCCCTCCACTTT.

This clone was detected once. This chain joins TRBV7-2 and TRBJ2-1, with 7 bases matching TRBD2. Germline V lookup: CDR1 SGHTA, CDR2 FQGNSA. The V and J ends lost 1 base and 3 bases, in that order; junction bases with no gene match: 3. The CDR3 spans 15 residues. CDR3 protein: CASSLVGTNYNEQFF. The CDR3 DNA follows: TGTGCCAGCAGCTTAGTAGGGACTAACTACAATGAGCAGTTCTTC.